This T cell receptor (beta chain) was found in a study of T-cell memory formation after mild COVID-19 (dated by TCRdb to 2020 to 2022). General notes on the study: TCR sequence clusters from the two donors were found to be largely donor specific. In a couple of donors, T-cell clones that expanded and contracted after mild COVID-19 were followed by sequencing TCRalpha and TCRbeta repertoires longitudinally. The cohort comprised two young, previously healthy adult volunteers, one female and one male.

From its cysteine to its phenylalanine, the CDR3 spans 15 amino acids. Just the 45-base CDR3 DNA is kept, in frame starting at base 1. Clipping removes 7 bases from V and 8 bases from J, with 10 as the unmatched junction base count. CDR1 and CDR2 are drawn from the germline V gene: MNHEY, SVGAGI. Ficoll-Paque density gradient centrifugation was the method used to isolate PBMCs. Sequencing took place on an Illumina NovaSeq 6000. cDNA libraries for TCRalpha and TCRbeta were prepared by 5'RACE using constant-segment primers, with sample barcodes and unique molecular identifiers added. Trizol reagent was used to extract RNA from every sample. Library amplification was performed in two PCR steps, and a second sample barcode and Illumina TruSeq adapters were introduced in the second step. Sequencing of libraries was performed on an Illumina NovaSeq with 2 x 150 bp paired-end reads. The source study handled its data this way. With migec v1.2.7, reads were demultiplexed and then collapsed into UMI-guided consensus sequences. Using mixcr v2.1.11, UMI consensuses were aligned to TRA and TRB V and J templates and then assembled into clonotypes. A clonotype was counted as expanded or contracted only when both edgeR and NoisET called the clonotype significant, with the noise models trained on biological replicates. For edgeR calls, the thresholds were a false discovery rate-adjusted p below 0.01 and a log2 fold-change of 1. As an exploratory analysis of dynamics, PCA with hierarchical clustering was applied to max-normalized trajectories of the 1000 most abundant clonotypes. Separately sequenced CD4+ and CD8+ repertoires were used to assign a CD4 or CD8 phenotype to each responding clone. The public reads were quality trimmed at Q25 with fastp and then assembled into clones with MiXCR by TCRdb, keeping productive beta chains. A single entry per CDR3 protein holds the most common genes and DNA from its merged rows. The V and J calls follow TCRdb's processing rather than the paper's. The sample yields some 270,000 distinct CDR3 sequences; approximately 15% were counted once. Of the sample, 2.1% is held by the ten largest clones.

A note on this clonotype: Its antigen is not yet known. Base-call qualities are not available, and no considerably larger clone is one nucleotide away.

Study-level results and caveats: Contracting CD4+ clones were found mainly in CM and EM memory subsets, while CD8+ clones were enriched in EMRA. Only a couple of mild cases were covered in the study, and larger cohorts including severe cases with pre-infection samples were considered necessary. Some responding clones were found in pre-infection memory, which suggests that pre-existing cross-reactive memory T cells took part in the SARS-CoV-2 response. SARS-CoV-2 specificity was not confirmed for the second-wave clones peaking on day 37. Balanced CD4/CD8 phenotypes were observed for clones contracting from day 15 to 85, whereas a bias towards CD4+ was observed for a second wave of clones expanding from day 15 to 37.

The chain was built from TRBV6-5 and TRBJ2-1; TRBD2 matches 11 bases in the middle. Sequenced input: PBMCs or a T cell subset sorted from them (not recorded which). This sequence originates from an adult woman who had mild COVID-19 (a few samples of this study predate the infection). The sample titles of this study are shuffled in the database, so cell type and time point are left out; the donor was told from shared clones. The CDR3 sequence is CASTLTTSGADEQFF. The DNA sequence is TGTGCCAGCACCTTAACGACTAGCGGGGCTGATGAGCAGTTCTTC.